The T cell receptor (beta chain) under discussion was sequenced for a study of pediatric ulcerative colitis. Study-wide results and caveats: All ulcerative colitis patients, but no controls, carried a couple of rectal clonotypes.

V was clipped by 3 bases and J by 8 bases, with 16 bases between them. CDR3 length: 14 residues. From germline, CDR1 is SGDLS and CDR2 YYNGEE. Controls had colonoscopy for suspected IBD, with normal endoscopy and no IBD the following year. Notes on this clone: The target antigen is unknown.

The survey-level immunoSEQ assay was used. Data came from immunoSEQ multiplex PCR; TCRdb stores just in-frame clones and leaves some out. The sample includes tens of thousands of clones, about 90% seen only once; the top ten take approximately 1.5%. This TCR came from a boy between 10 and 17 years old who was a control in a study of pediatric ulcerative colitis. The chain couples TRBV9 to TRBJ2-3, with D perhaps TRBD2 (5 bases). Sequenced sample: blood. CDR3 loop: CASSANPEGGTQYF. For the CDR3, the DNA is TGTGCCAGCAGCGCCAATCCCGAAGGAGGTACGCAGTATTTT.